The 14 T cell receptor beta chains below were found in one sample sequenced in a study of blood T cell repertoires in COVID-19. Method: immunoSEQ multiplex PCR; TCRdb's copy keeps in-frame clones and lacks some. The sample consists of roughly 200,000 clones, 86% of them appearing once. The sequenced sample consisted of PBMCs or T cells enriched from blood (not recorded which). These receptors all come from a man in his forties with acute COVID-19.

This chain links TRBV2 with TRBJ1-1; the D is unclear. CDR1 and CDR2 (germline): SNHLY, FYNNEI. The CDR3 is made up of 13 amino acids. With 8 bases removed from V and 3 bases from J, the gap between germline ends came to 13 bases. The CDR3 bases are TGTGCCAGCTCCCCCCGACGGGACACTGAAGCTTTCTTT. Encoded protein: CASSPRRDTEAFF.

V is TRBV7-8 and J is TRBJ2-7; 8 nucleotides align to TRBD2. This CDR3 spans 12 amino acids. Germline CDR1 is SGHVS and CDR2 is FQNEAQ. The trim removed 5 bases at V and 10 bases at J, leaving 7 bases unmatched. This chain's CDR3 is CASSTRGGSQYF. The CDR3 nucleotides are TGTGCCAGCAGCACCCGGGGGGGAAGTCAGTACTTC. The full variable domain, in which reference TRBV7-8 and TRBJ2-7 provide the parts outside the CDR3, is GAGVSQSPRYKVAKRGQDVALRCDPISGHVSLFWYQQALGQGPEFLTYFQNEAQLDKSGLPSDRFFAERPEGSVSTLKIQRTQQEDSAVYLCASSTRGGSQYFGPGTRLTVT.

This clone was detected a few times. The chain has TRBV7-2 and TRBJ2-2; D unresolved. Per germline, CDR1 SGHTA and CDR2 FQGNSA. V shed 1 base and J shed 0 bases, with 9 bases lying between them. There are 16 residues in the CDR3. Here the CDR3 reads CASSLVGTANTGELFF. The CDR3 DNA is TGTGCCAGCAGCTTAGTCGGCACAGCGAACACCGGGGAGCTGTTTTTT.

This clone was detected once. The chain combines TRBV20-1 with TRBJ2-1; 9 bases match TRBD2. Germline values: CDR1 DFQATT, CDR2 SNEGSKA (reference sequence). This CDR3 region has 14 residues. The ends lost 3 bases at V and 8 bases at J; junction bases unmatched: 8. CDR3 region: CSASVLAGNDEQFF. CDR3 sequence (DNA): TGCAGTGCTAGTGTTCTAGCGGGAAACGATGAGCAGTTCTTC.

The CDR3 nucleotides are TGCGCCAGCAGATATTCCATGACAAAGAACACCGGGGAGCTGTTTTTT. It translates to CASRYSMTKNTGELFF. The chain couples TRBV5-1 to TRBJ2-2, with D uncertain. Germline V gene data show CDR1 as SGHRS and CDR2 as YFSETQ. V was shortened by 5 bases and J by 1 base, with 15 bases between the two germline ends. CDR3 size: 16 residues.

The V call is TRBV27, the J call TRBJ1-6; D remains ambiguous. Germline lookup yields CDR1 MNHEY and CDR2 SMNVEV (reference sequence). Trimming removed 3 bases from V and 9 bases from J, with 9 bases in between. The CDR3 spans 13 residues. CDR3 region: CASSFGRGSPLHF. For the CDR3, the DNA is TGTGCCAGCAGTTTTGGTCGAGGTTCACCCCTCCACTTT.

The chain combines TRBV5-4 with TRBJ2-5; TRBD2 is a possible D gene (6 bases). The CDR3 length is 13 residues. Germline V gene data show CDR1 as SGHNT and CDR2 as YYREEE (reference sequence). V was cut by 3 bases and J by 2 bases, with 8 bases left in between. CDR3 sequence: CASSSGTQETQYF. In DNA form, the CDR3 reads TGTGCCAGCAGCTCCGGGACTCAAGAGACCCAGTACTTC.

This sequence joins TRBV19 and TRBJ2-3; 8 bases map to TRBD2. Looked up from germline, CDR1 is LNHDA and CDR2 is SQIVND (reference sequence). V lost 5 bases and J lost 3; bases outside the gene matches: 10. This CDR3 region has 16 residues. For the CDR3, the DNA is TGTGCCAGTAGTGGTTCGGGGACTAGGCTTACAGATACGCAGTATTTT. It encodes CASSGSGTRLTDTQYF.

CDR3 in amino acids: CASGYGQAYYGYTF. CDR3 sequence (DNA): TGTGCTAGTGGCTATGGACAGGCTTACTATGGCTACACCTTC. The rearrangement joins TRBV12-5 to TRBJ1-2, with 7 bases fitting TRBD1. The V gene end was trimmed by 6 bases and the J gene end by 3 bases; junction bases not matched to a gene: 7. The CDR3 has 14 amino acids. Germline CDR1 is LGHNT and CDR2 is FRNRAP.

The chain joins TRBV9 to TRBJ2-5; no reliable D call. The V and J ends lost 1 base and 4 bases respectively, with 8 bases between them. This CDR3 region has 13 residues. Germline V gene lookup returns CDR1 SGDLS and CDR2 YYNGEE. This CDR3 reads CASSVSLLETQYF. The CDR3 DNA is TGTGCCAGCAGCGTAAGCCTGCTAGAGACCCAGTACTTC.

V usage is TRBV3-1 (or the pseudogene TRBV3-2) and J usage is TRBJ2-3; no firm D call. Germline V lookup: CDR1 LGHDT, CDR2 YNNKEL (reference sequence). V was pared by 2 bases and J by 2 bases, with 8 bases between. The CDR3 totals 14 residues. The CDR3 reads CASSQQLFTDTQYF. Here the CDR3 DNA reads TGTGCCAGCAGCCAACAACTATTCACAGATACGCAGTATTTT.

The CDR3, as DNA: TGTGCCAGCATCCCCACCAAGAGAGGGAGAGCTGGGAATGAGCAGTTCTTC. Encoded protein: CASIPTKRGRAGNEQFF. The chain joins TRBV7-9 to TRBJ2-1; the D gene is possibly TRBD2 (5 bases). V shed 7 bases and J shed 7 bases, with 26 bases lying between them. CDR3 length equals 17 residues. CDR1 and CDR2 from the germline V gene are SEHNR and FQNEAQ (reference sequence).

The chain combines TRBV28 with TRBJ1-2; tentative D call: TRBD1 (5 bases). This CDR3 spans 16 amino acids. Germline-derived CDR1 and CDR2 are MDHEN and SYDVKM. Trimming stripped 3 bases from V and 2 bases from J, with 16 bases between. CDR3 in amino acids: CASSLARDLRNYGYTF. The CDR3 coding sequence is TGTGCCAGCAGTTTGGCCAGGGATTTGAGAAACTATGGCTACACCTTC.

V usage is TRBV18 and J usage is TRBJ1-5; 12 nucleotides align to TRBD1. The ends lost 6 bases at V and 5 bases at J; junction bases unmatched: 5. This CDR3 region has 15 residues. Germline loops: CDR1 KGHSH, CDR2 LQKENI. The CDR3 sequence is CASSGGTGGDQPQHF. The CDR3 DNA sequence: TGTGCCAGCTCCGGAGGGACAGGGGGCGATCAGCCCCAGCATTTT.